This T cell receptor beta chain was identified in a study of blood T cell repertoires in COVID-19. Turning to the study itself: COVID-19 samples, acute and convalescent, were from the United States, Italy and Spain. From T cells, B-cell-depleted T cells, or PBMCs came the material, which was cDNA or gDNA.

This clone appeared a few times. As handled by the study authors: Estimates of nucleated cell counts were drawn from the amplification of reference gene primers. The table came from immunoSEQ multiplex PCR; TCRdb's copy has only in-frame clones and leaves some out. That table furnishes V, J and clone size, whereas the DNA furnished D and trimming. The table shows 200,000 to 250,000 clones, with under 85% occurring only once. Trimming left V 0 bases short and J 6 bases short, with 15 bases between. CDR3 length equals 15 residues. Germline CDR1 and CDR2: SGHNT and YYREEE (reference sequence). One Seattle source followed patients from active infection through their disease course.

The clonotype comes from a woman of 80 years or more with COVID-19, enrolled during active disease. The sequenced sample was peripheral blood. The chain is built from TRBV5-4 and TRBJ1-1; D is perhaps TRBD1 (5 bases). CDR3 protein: CASSLAGGADAEAFF. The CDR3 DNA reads TGTGCCAGCAGCTTGGCGGGTGGGGCGGACGCTGAAGCTTTCTTT.